This T cell receptor beta chain came from a study of OX40 agonist ivuxolimab in advanced cancers. This CDR3 region has 17 residues. The assay was immunoSEQ multiplex PCR, and TCRdb's table has in-frame clones only and misses some. Altogether approximately 94,000 clones are present, 89% being singletons, with the ten largest covering approximately 0.16%. The rearrangement joins TRBV21-1 to TRBJ2-3; the table calls TRBD2, which could not be checked here. TRBV21-1 corresponds to a pseudogene. The clonotype originates from an adult with an advanced solid tumor such as melanoma, head and neck, liver or kidney cancer. The source was CD4+ or CD8+ T cells sorted from blood, collected in a trial of the OX40 agonist ivuxolimab. The CDR3 nucleotides are TGTGCCAGCAGCAAGAACCACGGCAGGAGGGACACAGATACGCAGTATTTT. Protein sequence: CASSKNHGRRDTDTQYF.